These 27 T cell receptor beta chains originate from one sample sequenced in a study of blood T cell repertoires in COVID-19. TCRdb keeps only in-frame clones here, not all; method: immunoSEQ multiplex PCR. The sample consists of tens of thousands of clones, roughly 80% of them appearing once. What was sequenced was peripheral blood. All receptors derive from a man in his sixties with acute or convalescent COVID-19.

This chain uses TRBV4-1 with TRBJ2-7; D call uncertain. The V end lost 2 bases, the J end lost 2 bases, and 10 bases lay between the germline ends. Germline V lookup: CDR1 MGHRA, CDR2 YSYEKL. The CDR3 runs 14 residues. The CDR3 loop reads CASSQHDIAYEQYF. CDR3 nucleotide sequence: TGCGCCAGCAGCCAACATGACATAGCCTACGAGCAGTACTTC.

By sample share, this clone is medium-sized. This chain connects TRBV4-2 to TRBJ2-7, with 8 bases aligning to TRBD2. The ends lost 0 bases at V and 2 bases at J; junction bases unmatched: 3. Germline loops: CDR1 LGHNA, CDR2 YNFKEQ. This CDR3 comprises 15 residues. CDR3 protein: CASSQELGGAYEQYF. The CDR3 nucleotides are TGTGCCAGCAGCCAAGAGCTCGGGGGGGCCTACGAGCAGTACTTC.

The chain joins TRBV5-1 to TRBJ1-6; 7 bases match TRBD1. The CDR3 spans 15 residues. Germline V gives CDR1 SGHRS, CDR2 YFSETQ. Unmatched junction bases numbered 5, after V lost 0 bases and J lost 8 bases. The CDR3 sequence is CASSLATGTDSPLHF. Here the CDR3 DNA reads TGCGCCAGCAGCTTGGCGACAGGGACGGATTCACCCCTCCACTTT.

This clone has a single count. The chain's CDR3 is CASSLGHDRARTTEAFF. CDR3 DNA: TGTGCCAGCAGCTTAGGCCACGACAGGGCAAGAACCACTGAAGCTTTCTTT. The gene calls are TRBV11-2 and TRBJ1-1; 7 bases align to TRBD1. The CDR3 runs to 17 residues. Germline CDR1 and CDR2: SGHAT and FQNNGV. The J segment lost 4 bases and the V segment lost 1 base, leaving 12 bases of the junction unmatched. Full variable domain (remainder filled in from reference TRBV11-2 and TRBJ1-1): EAGVAQSPRYKIIEKRQSVAFWCNPISGHATLYWYQQILGQGPKLLIQFQNNGVVDDSQLPKDRFSAERLKGVDSTLKIQPAKLEDSAVYLCASSLGHDRARTTEAFFGQGTRLTVV.

The rearrangement uses TRBV4-1 and TRBJ1-2; no definite D call. The CDR3 totals 13 residues. V was pared by 0 bases and J by 6 bases, with 8 bases between. Germline V lookup: CDR1 MGHRA, CDR2 YSYEKL. This CDR3 is CASSQDLRDGYTF. CDR3 DNA sequence: TGCGCCAGCAGCCAAGATCTTCGAGATGGCTACACCTTC.

This clone was seen a handful of times. The chain is built from TRBV29-1 and TRBJ1-2; 8 bases agree with TRBD1. Germline V gene lookup returns CDR1 SQVTM and CDR2 ANQGSEA. Losses at the gene ends were 3 bases for V and 5 bases for J; bases not matched to a gene: 5. The CDR3 is made up of 13 amino acids. The CDR3 DNA follows: TGCAGCGTTGAGAGGGACAGGAAGTATGGCTACACCTTC. Translation gives CSVERDRKYGYTF.

The V gene is TRBV4-1, the J gene TRBJ2-3; 7 bases align to TRBD2. Germline V gene lookup returns CDR1 MGHRA and CDR2 YSYEKL. Losses at the gene ends were 0 bases for V and 1 base for J; bases not matched to a gene: 4. CDR3 size: 16 residues. The CDR3 spells CASSQDYAGGTDTQYF. The CDR3 region has the DNA TGCGCCAGCAGCCAAGATTACGCGGGGGGCACAGATACGCAGTATTTT.

The chain couples TRBV18 to TRBJ1-1; D might be TRBD1 (5 bases). The CDR3 is made up of 13 amino acids. V was clipped by 5 bases and J by 6 bases, with 13 bases between them. Germline assignment: CDR1 KGHSH and CDR2 LQKENI. For the CDR3, the DNA is TGTGCCAGCTCAAACCAGGGATTGTCTGAAGCTTTCTTT. It specifies CASSNQGLSEAFF.

The CDR3 region is CASSLEDLGLNTEAFF. In nucleotides, the CDR3 is TGTGCCAGCAGCTTGGAAGATTTGGGGCTGAACACTGAAGCTTTCTTT. The chain has TRBV5-6 and TRBJ1-1, with D possibly matching TRBD1 (5 bases). CDR3 length: 16 amino acids. V was clipped by 0 bases and J by 0 bases, with 12 bases between them. Germline assignment: CDR1 SGHDT and CDR2 YYEEEE.

V is TRBV6-6 and J is TRBJ2-1, with D possibly matching TRBD1 (5 bases). CDR1 is MNHNY, CDR2 SVGAGI, per germline (reference sequence). The CDR3 spans 14 residues. V shed 6 bases and J shed 3 bases, with 12 bases lying between them. The CDR3 protein is CASRQARNYNEQFF. CDR3 DNA sequence: TGTGCCAGCAGACAGGCCAGGAACTACAATGAGCAGTTCTTC.

The rearrangement links TRBV11-2 to TRBJ1-6, with TRBD1 matching 10 bases. Trimming removed 5 bases from V and 10 bases from J; junction bases left unmatched: 5. Per the germline V gene, CDR1 is SGHAT and CDR2 is FQNNGV. This CDR3 is built from 14 residues. As DNA, the CDR3 is TGTGCCAGCAGCCGACAGGGGGCAGGGTCACCCCTCCACTTT. This sequence encodes CASSRQGAGSPLHF.

The V and J genes are TRBV3-1 (or the pseudogene TRBV3-2) and TRBJ1-2; 7 bases are shared with TRBD1. Unmatched junction bases numbered 7, after V lost 4 bases and J lost 8 bases. In germline, CDR1 is LGHDT, CDR2 YNNKEL (reference sequence). The CDR3 totals 13 residues. The CDR3 is CASSPRRGDGYTF. The DNA of the CDR3 is TGTGCCAGCAGCCCCCGCAGGGGGGACGGCTACACCTTC.

The chain links TRBV5-1 to TRBJ2-7, with 9 positions matching TRBD1. The trim removed 3 bases at V and 5 bases at J, leaving 9 bases unmatched. The CDR3 covers 15 residues. Germline CDR1 SGHRS, CDR2 YFSETQ. CDR3 sequence reads: CASSSRDRAGNEQYF. CDR3 sequence (DNA): TGCGCCAGCAGCTCCCGGGACAGGGCGGGCAACGAGCAGTACTTC. Full variable domain (remainder filled in from reference TRBV5-1 and TRBJ2-7): KAGVTQTPRYLIKTRGQQVTLSCSPISGHRSVSWYQQTPGQGLQFLFEYFSETQRNKGNFPGRFSGRQFSNSRSEMNVSTLELGDSALYLCASSSRDRAGNEQYFGPGTRLTVT.

This clone was picked up one time. The chain carries TRBV29-1 and TRBJ1-2, with a possible D match to TRBD1 (6 bases). Germline V gene data show CDR1 as SQVTM and CDR2 as ANQGSEA. The germline V and J ends were trimmed by 5 bases and 7 bases, with 17 bases remaining between them. The CDR3 length is 13 residues. Written as DNA, the CDR3 is TGCAGCGTTCAATTGACAGGCGTTGGTGGCTACACCTTC. Amino acids: CSVQLTGVGGYTF.

This rearrangement joins TRBV15 to TRBJ2-2; no reliable D call. The germline gives CDR1 LNHNV, CDR2 YYDKDF (reference sequence). V lost 3 bases and J 0 bases, leaving 14 bases between the germline ends. This CDR3 comprises 17 residues. The CDR3 DNA reads TGTGCCACCAGCAGGAGATCCCTAGGCCCGAACACCGGGGAGCTGTTTTTT. It encodes CATSRRSLGPNTGELFF.

The chain is built from TRBV19 and TRBJ1-1, with TRBD1 matching 8 bases. V gave up 3 bases and J gave up 5 bases; unmatched junction bases: 11. The CDR3 contains 16 residues. Germline V CDR1 and CDR2: LNHDA, SQIVND (reference sequence). The CDR3 DNA sequence: TGTGCCAGTAGTATCGGGACCGGGACAGGCGGAACTGAAGCTTTCTTT. This gives the protein CASSIGTGTGGTEAFF.

The table lists this clone with a count of one. The chain couples TRBV7-3 to TRBJ1-2; 8 bases map to TRBD1. The CDR3 is 13 residues long. Trimming removed 2 bases from V and 8 bases from J; junction bases left unmatched: 4. The germline V gene encodes CDR1 SGHTA and CDR2 FQGTGA. The CDR3 DNA is TGTGCCAGCAGCTTACAGGGGGCAGAGGGCTACACCTTC. Translating gives CASSLQGAEGYTF.

This sequence joins TRBV19 and TRBJ1-4; 9 bases map to TRBD1. CDR1 and CDR2 (germline): LNHDA, SQIVND (reference sequence). V was pared by 1 base and J by 6 bases, with 12 bases of the junction left unmatched. This CDR3 region has 18 residues. The CDR3 nucleotides are TGTGCCAGTAGTATAGCGGGACAGGGCTACACGGCGGATGAAAAACTGTTTTTT. Its protein product is CASSIAGQGYTADEKLFF.

The chain carries TRBV29-1 and TRBJ1-6, with D maybe TRBD1 (6 bases). The CDR3 has 13 residues. Germline V gene lookup returns CDR1 SQVTM and CDR2 ANQGSEA. The ends were cut back, 6 bases at V and 7 bases at J, with 13 bases in the middle. Written as DNA, the CDR3 is TGCAGCGTCCGGACAGCTAGGAATTCACCCCTCCACTTT. It specifies CSVRTARNSPLHF.

The CDR3 region has the DNA TGTGCCAGCAGCTTAGCGAGGCGGCGAACGTCTGGCTACACCTTC. Its protein product is CASSLARRRTSGYTF. The J gene is TRBJ1-2, the V gene TRBV7-2; unclear D gene. The CDR3 is 15 residues long. The germline V gene has CDR1 SGHTA and CDR2 FQGNSA. Trimming removed 0 bases from V and 7 bases from J, with 15 bases in between. Combining the CDR3 with reference TRBV7-2 and TRBJ1-2 gives the whole variable domain GAGVSQSPSNKVTEKGKDVELRCDPISGHTALYWYRQSLGQGLEFLIYFQGNSAPDKSGLPSDRFSAERTGGSVSTLTIQRTQQEDSAVYLCASSLARRRTSGYTFGSGTRLTVV.

This clone was recorded only once. This chain joins TRBV30 and TRBJ2-5, with 11 bases identical to TRBD2. J lost 5 bases, V lost 4 bases, and 6 bases had no gene match. The CDR3 sequence is 14 residues long. Germline CDR1 and CDR2: GTSNPN and SVGIG (reference sequence). CDR3 sequence: CAWNSGGALETQYF. The CDR3 nucleotides read TGTGCCTGGAATAGCGGGGGGGCTCTGGAGACCCAGTACTTC.

The V call is TRBV21-1, the J call TRBJ2-5; the table names TRBD1, a call not compared with the DNA. TRBV21-1 is tagged as a pseudogene. The CDR3 runs to 15 residues. CDR3 protein: CASTQKITGVGTQYF. The CDR3 DNA follows: TGTGCCAGCACCCAAAAGATCACAGGGGTTGGGACCCAGTACTTC.

V and J are TRBV9 and TRBJ1-6; no firm D call. The CDR3 runs to 13 residues. Germline CDR1 reads SGDLS; CDR2 reads YYNGEE. V was trimmed by 9 bases and J by 6 bases, leaving 13 bases between them. In DNA, the CDR3 is TGTGCCACCTCCGAGGGTGGTAATTCACCCCTCCACTTT. Translating gives CATSEGGNSPLHF.

This rearrangement joins TRBV24-1 to TRBJ1-4; TRBD1 might be the D (6 bases). The germline gives CDR1 KGHDR, CDR2 SFDVKD. Trimming pared 1 base from V and 7 bases from J, leaving 12 bases between. There are 15 residues in the CDR3. Here the CDR3 reads CATSDFQQGSEKLFF. Written as DNA, the CDR3 is TGTGCCACCAGTGATTTTCAACAGGGAAGTGAAAAACTGTTTTTT.

V and J are TRBV25-1 and TRBJ2-5; 7 bases map to TRBD1. The CDR3 extends over 14 amino acids. CDR1 is MGHDK, CDR2 SYGVNS, per germline. Losses at the gene ends were 8 bases for V and 3 bases for J; bases not matched to a gene: 9. CDR3 DNA sequence: TGTGCCAGCTCCCAGGGGGATGCGAAAGAGACCCAGTACTTC. Protein sequence: CASSQGDAKETQYF.

The chain recombines TRBV6-5 with TRBJ2-1; 10 nucleotides match TRBD2. CDR1 and CDR2 (germline): MNHEY, SVGAGI. The junction had 5 bases not matched to a gene; V was cut back by 2 bases and J by 10 bases. The length of the CDR3 is 14 residues. CDR3 protein: CASSYSGGVREQFF. CDR3 nucleotide sequence: TGTGCCAGCAGTTACAGCGGGGGGGTCAGGGAGCAGTTCTTC.

This clone was detected only once. V and J are TRBV6-5 and TRBJ1-6; D is undetermined. The CDR3 is 12 residues long. V lost 6 bases and J 5 bases, leaving 5 bases between the germline ends. Germline V CDR1 and CDR2: MNHEY, SVGAGI. This chain's CDR3 is CASSRDNSPLHF. The CDR3 nucleotides are TGTGCCAGCAGCCGCGATAATTCACCCCTCCACTTT.